This T cell receptor beta chain was identified in a study of blood T cell repertoires in COVID-19. Study details: The United States, Italy and Spain were the sources of the acute and convalescent COVID-19 samples. From T cells, B-cell-depleted T cells, or PBMCs came the material, which was cDNA or gDNA.

In its sample, this clone was seen once. Under the authors' procedure: Amplification with reference gene primers provided the estimates of nucleated cell counts. Some clones are missing from TCRdb's copy, which holds only in-frame ones; the method was immunoSEQ multiplex PCR. V and J calls and clone size are as listed in that table; D and trimming were resolved from the DNA. The table has some 46,000 clones, almost 85% seen once. The CDR3 runs 15 residues. V lost 5 bases and J lost 4, with 18 bases in between. Germline CDR1 reads SGHAT; CDR2 reads FQDESV (reference sequence). Source material: peripheral blood. The receptor comes from a woman aged 55-70 years with acute or convalescent COVID-19. The chain combines TRBV11-1 with TRBJ2-7; D is perhaps TRBD2 (6 bases). The CDR3 reads CASSEEGGVRYEQYF. The CDR3 region has the DNA TGTGCCAGCAGCGAAGAGGGCGGGGTGAGATACGAGCAGTACTTC.